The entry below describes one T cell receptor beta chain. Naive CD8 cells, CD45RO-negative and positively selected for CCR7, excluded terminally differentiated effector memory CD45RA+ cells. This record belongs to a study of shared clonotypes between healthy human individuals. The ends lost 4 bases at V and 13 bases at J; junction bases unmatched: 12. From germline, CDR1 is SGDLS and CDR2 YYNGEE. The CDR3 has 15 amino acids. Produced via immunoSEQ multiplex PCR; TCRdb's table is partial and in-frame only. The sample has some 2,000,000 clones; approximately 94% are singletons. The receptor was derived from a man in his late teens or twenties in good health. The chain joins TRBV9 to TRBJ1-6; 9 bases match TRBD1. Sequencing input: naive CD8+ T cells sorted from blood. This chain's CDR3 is CASSPSGTGISPLHF. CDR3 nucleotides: TGTGCCAGCAGCCCTAGCGGGACAGGGATTTCGCCCCTCCACTTT.